This T cell receptor beta chain was profiled in a study of blood T cell repertoires in COVID-19. Whole-study context: Both acute and convalescent COVID-19 samples were obtained from the United States, Italy and Spain. In each case, the material was cDNA or gDNA derived from T cells, B-cell-depleted T cells, or PBMCs.

The authors' processing: The assay estimated nucleated cells by amplifying reference gene primers. Assay: immunoSEQ multiplex PCR; the TCRdb copy retains only in-frame clones and omits some. V and J calls and clone size follow that table, whereas D and trimming were derived from the DNA. The sample lists over 400,000 clones, around nine tenths seen once, with roughly 8.5% in the top ten. Symptom resolution, clearance, or two negative PCRs marked donors in Cohort 3 as recovered. The CDR3 has 15 amino acids. From germline, CDR1 is LGHDT and CDR2 YNNKEL (reference sequence). V lost 1 base to trimming and J lost 1 base, with 10 bases between them.

This sequence was found in a woman in her sixties or seventies who had recovered from COVID-19. V is TRBV3-1 (or the pseudogene TRBV3-2) and J is TRBJ1-2; D uncertain. The sequenced sample consisted of PBMCs or T cells enriched from blood (not recorded which). CDR3 nucleotide sequence: TGTGCCAGCAGCCAAGCCTACTTCGGTAACTATGGCTACACCTTC. It is translated as CASSQAYFGNYGYTF.